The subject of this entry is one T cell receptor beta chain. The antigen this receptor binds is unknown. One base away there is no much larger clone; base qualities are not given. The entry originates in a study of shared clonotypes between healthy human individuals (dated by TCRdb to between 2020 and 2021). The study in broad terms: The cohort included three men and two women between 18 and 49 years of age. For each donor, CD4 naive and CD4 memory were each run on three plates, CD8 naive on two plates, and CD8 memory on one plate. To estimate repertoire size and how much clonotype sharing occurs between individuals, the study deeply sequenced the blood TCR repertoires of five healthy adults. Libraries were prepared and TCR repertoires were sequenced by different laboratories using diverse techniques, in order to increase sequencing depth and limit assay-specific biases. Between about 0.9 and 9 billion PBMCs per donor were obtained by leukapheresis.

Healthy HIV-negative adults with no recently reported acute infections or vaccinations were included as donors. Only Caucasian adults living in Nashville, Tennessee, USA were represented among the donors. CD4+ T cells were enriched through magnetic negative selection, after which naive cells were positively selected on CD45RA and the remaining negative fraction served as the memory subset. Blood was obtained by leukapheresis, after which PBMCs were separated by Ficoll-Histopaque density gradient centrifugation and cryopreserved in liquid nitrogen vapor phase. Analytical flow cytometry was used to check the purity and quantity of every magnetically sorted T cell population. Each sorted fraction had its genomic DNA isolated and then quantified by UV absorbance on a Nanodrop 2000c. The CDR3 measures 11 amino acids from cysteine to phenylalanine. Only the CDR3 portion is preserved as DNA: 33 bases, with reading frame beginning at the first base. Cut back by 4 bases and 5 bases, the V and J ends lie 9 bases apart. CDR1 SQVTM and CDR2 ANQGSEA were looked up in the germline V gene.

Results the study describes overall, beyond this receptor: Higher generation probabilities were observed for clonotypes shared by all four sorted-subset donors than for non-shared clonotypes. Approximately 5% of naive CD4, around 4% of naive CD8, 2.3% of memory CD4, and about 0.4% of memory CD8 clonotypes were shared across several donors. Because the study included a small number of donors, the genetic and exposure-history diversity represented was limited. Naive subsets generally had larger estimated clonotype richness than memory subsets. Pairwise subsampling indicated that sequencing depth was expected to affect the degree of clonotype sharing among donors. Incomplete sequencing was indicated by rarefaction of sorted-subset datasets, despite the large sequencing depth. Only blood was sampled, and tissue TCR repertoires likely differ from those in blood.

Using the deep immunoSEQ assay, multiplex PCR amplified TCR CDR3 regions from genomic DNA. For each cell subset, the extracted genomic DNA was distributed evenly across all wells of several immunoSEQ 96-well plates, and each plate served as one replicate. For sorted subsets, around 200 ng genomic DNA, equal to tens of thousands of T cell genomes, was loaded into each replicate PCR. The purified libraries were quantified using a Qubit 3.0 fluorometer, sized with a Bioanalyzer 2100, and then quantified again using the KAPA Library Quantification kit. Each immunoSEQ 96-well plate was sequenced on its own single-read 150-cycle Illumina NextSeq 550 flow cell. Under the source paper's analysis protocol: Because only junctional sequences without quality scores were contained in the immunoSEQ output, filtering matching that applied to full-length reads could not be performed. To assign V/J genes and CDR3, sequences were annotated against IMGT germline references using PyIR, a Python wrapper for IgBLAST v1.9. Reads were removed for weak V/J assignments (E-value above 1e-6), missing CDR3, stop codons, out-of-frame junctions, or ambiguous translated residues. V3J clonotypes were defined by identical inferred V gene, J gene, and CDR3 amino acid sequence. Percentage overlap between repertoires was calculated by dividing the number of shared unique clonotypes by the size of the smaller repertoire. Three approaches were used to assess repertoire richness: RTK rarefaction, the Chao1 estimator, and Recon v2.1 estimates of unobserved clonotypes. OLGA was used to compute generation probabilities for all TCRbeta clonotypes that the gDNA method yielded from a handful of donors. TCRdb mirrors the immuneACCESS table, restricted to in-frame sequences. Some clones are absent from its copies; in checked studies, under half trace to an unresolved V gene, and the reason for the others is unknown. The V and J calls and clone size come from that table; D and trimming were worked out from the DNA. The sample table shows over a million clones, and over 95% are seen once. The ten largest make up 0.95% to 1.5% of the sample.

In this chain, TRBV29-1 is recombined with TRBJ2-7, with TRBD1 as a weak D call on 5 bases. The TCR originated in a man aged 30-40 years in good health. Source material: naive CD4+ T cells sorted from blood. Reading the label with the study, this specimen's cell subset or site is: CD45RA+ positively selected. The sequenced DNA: TGCAGCGTTGCGGAAGGGGACGAGCAGTACTTC. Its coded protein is CSVAEGDEQYF.